This T cell receptor beta chain was obtained from a study of monozygotic twins with inflammatory bowel disease. CDR3 length: 15 amino acids. Researchers used around 3,800 ng of total RNA for each TCR library. One entry per CDR3 protein, without DNA, is what TCRdb gives after re-calling the 5' RACE reads. This listing includes approximately 300,000 distinct CDR3 sequences. Researchers collected 2 to 2.5 ml of blood per donor. The template was total RNA from whole blood, with no T cell sorting. The sample consisted of blood. This receptor was obtained from a human donor with ulcerative colitis or Crohn's disease, or a healthy co-twin of an affected twin (not recorded which). The chain links TRBV12-3 or TRBV12-4 to TRBJ1-1. The CDR3 here is CASSFLGIRGTEAFF.